This T cell receptor (beta chain) was sequenced during a study of human T cells and chemical hapten exposure. As for the study in general: The study traced per-sample TCR yield variation mainly to small differences in pooled library volumes.

This clonotype was seen more than once but under ten times. What it binds is not known. The template was total RNA from unfractionated whole blood. Study findings and constraints: DPC sensitization left the count of TCRs above 1 in 1000 unchanged.

Separate cDNA molecules received unique molecular identifiers, which the library attached to them. Per the authors' pipeline: Sample-level TCR yields exhibited a median of approximately 88,000, with a range of 23,224 to 690,600. MiXCR, applied by TCRdb to the reads, yields one record per CDR3 protein. What appears here as the V and J calls and clone size reflects TCRdb's work, not the paper's. Of about 120,000 distinct CDR3 sequences in the sample, over 7% were seen once. This CDR3 contains 13 residues. From germline, CDR1 is LGHNT and CDR2 FRNRAP. V lost 1 base, J lost 2 bases, and 6 bases lay in between.

This chain links TRBV12-5 with TRBJ2-7, with TRBD2 as a possible D gene (6 bases). The receptor's source is a human donor in good health. Some clones in this sample may be carry-over from other donors' samples. Source material: whole blood. CDR3 in DNA: TGTGCTAGTGGTTTGGGCGGGACCTACGAGCAGTACTTC. Translated, it gives CASGLGGTYEQYF.